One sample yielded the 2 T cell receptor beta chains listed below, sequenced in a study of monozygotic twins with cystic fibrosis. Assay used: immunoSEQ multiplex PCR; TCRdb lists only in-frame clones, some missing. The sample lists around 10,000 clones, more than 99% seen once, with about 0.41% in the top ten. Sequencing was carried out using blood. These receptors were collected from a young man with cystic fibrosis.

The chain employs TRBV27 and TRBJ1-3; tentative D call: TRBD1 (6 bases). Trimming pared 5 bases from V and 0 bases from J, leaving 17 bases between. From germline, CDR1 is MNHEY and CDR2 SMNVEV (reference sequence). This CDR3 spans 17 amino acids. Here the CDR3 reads CASSRNREPFSGNTIYF. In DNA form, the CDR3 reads TGTGCCAGCAGTAGAAACAGGGAACCATTCTCTGGAAACACCATATATTTT.

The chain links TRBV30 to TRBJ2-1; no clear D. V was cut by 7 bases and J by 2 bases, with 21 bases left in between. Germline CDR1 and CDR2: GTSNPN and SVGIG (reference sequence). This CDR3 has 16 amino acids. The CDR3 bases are TGTGCCTACCGAAGGTCGCGGCGAAGGACCTACAATGAGCAGTTCTTC. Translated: CAYRRSRRRTYNEQFF.